This record concerns one TCR beta chain sequence. TCRdb independently ran MiXCR on the RT-PCR reads; one entry per CDR3 protein. The table includes around 570,000 distinct CDR3 sequences, approximately 7.7% detected once. The data were obtained in a study of response to subunit inactivated influenza vaccine. In germline, CDR1 is KGHDR, CDR2 SFDVKD. The CDR3 extends over 13 amino acids. The V end was cut by 5 bases, the J end by 0 bases, with 4 bases between. The receptor was derived from a man between 50 and 75 years old who received an inactivated influenza vaccine. The source was PBMCs from blood, collected approximately 25 months after vaccination. V is TRBV24-1 and J is TRBJ1-5; D is undetermined. The CDR3 bases are TGTGCCACCAGTGCCACTAGCAATCAGCCCCAGCATTTT. Translation gives CATSATSNQPQHF.